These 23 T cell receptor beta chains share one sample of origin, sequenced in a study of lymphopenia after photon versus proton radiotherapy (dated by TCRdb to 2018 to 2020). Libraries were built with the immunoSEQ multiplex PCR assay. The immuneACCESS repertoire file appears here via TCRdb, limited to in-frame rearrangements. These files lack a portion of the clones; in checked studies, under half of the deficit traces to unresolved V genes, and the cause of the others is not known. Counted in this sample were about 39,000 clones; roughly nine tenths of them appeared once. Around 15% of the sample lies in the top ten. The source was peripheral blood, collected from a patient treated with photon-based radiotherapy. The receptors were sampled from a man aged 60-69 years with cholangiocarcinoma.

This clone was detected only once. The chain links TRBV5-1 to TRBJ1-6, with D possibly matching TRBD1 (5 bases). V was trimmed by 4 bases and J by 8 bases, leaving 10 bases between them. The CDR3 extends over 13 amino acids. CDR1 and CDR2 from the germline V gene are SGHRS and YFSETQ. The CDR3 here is CASSPGGDSPLHF. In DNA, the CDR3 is TGCGCCAGCAGCCCAGGAGGGGATTCACCCCTCCACTTT. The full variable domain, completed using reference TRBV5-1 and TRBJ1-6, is KAGVTQTPRYLIKTRGQQVTLSCSPISGHRSVSWYQQTPGQGLQFLFEYFSETQRNKGNFPGRFSGRQFSNSRSEMNVSTLELGDSALYLCASSPGGDSPLHFGNGTRLTVT.

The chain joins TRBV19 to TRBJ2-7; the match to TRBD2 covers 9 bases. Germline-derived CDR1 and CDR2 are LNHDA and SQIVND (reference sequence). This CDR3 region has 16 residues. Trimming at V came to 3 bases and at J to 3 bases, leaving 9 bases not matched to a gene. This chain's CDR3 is CASSIRRTSVYYEQYF. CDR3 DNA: TGTGCCAGTAGTATCAGAAGGACTAGCGTATACTACGAGCAGTACTTC.

CDR3 protein: CATSRAAGGYDEQFF. DNA of the CDR3: TGTGCCACCAGCAGGGCAGCGGGGGGGTATGATGAGCAGTTCTTC. The chain uses TRBV15 and TRBJ2-1; 10 bases fit TRBD2. The junction had 7 bases not matched to a gene; V was cut back by 3 bases and J by 8 bases. This CDR3 has 15 amino acids. Germline loops: CDR1 LNHNV, CDR2 YYDKDF (reference sequence).

CDR3 nucleotide sequence: TGTGCCAGCGCGTCCTGGACAGGGGAACGCGGGGAGCTGTTTTTT. It specifies CASASWTGERGELFF. The V and J genes are TRBV11-3 and TRBJ2-2; 9 bases map to TRBD1. The CDR3 runs 15 residues. Germline V gene lookup returns CDR1 SGHNT and CDR2 YENEEA. The ends lost 8 bases at V and 7 bases at J; junction bases unmatched: 11.

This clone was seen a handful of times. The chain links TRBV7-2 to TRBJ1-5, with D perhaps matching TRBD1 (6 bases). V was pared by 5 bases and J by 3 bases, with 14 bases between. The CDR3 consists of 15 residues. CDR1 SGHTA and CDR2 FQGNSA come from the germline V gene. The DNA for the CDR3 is TGTGCCAGCAGCCGCTCGACAGGCTCCAATCAGCCCCAGCATTTT. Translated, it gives CASSRSTGSNQPQHF.

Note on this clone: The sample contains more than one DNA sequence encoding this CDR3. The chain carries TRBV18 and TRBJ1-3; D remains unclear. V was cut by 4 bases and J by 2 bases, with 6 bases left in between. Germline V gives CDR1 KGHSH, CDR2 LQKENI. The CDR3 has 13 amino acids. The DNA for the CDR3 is TGTGCCAGCTCACGAGGAGCTGGAAACACCATATATTTT. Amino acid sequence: CASSRGAGNTIYF. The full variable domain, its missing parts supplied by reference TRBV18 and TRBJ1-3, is NAGVMQNPRHLVRRRGQEARLRCSPMKGHSHVYWYRQLPEEGLKFMVYLQKENIIDESGMPKERFSAEFPKEGPSILRIQQVVRGDSAAYFCASSRGAGNTIYFGEGSWLTVV.

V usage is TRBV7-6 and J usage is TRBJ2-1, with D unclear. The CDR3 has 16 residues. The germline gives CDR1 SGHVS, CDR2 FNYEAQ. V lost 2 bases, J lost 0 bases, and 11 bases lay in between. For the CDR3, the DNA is TGTGCCAGCAGCTTAAGAGCAGCTAGCTCCTACAATGAGCAGTTCTTC. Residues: CASSLRAASSYNEQFF.

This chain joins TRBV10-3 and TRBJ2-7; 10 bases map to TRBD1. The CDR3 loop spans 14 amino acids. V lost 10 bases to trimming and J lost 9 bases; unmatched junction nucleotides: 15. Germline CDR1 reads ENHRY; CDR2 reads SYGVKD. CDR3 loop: CATEQGQGTDGQYF. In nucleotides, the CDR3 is TGTGCCACCGAGCAGGGACAGGGGACCGATGGGCAGTACTTC.

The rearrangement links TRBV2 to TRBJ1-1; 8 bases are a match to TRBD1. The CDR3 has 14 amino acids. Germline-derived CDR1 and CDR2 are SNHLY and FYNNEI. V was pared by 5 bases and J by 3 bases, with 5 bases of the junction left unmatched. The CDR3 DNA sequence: TGTGCCAGCAGTCGACAGGGGTCGGACACTGAAGCTTTCTTT. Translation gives CASSRQGSDTEAFF.

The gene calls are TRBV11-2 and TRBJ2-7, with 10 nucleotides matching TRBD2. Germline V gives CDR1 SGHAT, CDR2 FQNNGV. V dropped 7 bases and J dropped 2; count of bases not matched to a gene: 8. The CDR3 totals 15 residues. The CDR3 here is CASTILAGDTYEQYF. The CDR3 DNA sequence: TGTGCCAGCACAATTCTAGCGGGAGACACCTACGAGCAGTACTTC.

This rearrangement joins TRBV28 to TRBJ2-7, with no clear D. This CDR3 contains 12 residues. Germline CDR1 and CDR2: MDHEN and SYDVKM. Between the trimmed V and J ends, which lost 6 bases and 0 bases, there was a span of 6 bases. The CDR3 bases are TGTGCCAGCAGGACGAGCTCCTACGAGCAGTACTTC. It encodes CASRTSSYEQYF.

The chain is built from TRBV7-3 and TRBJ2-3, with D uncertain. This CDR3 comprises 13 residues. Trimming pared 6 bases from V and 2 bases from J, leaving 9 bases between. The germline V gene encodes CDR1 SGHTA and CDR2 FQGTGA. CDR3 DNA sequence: TGTGCCAGCAGTGGCGGATTCACAGATACGCAGTATTTT. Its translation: CASSGGFTDTQYF.

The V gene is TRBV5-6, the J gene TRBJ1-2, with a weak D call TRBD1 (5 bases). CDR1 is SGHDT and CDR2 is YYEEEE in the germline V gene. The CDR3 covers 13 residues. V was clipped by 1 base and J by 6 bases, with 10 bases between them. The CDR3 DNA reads TGTGCCAGCAGCTTGAGAGGGGTTCATGGCTACACCTTC. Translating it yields CASSLRGVHGYTF.

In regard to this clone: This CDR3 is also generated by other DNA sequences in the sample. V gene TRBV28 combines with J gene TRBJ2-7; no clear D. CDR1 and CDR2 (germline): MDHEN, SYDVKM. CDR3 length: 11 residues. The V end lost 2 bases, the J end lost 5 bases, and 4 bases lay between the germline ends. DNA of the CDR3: TGTGCCAGCAGTTTAAACGACGAGCAGTACTTC. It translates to CASSLNDEQYF.

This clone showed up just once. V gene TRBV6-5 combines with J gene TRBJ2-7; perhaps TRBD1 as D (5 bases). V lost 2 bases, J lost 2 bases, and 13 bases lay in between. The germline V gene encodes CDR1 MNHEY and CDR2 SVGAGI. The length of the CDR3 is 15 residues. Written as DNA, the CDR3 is TGTGCCAGCAGTTACGGCCAGGGCCGCCCCTACGAGCAGTACTTC. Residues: CASSYGQGRPYEQYF.

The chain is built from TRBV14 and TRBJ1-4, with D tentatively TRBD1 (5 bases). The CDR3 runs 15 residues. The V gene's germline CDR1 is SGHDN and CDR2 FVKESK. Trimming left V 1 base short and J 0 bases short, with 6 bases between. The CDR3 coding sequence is TGTGCCAGCAGCCAAGTGGGGGCAACTAATGAAAAACTGTTTTTT. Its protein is CASSQVGATNEKLFF.

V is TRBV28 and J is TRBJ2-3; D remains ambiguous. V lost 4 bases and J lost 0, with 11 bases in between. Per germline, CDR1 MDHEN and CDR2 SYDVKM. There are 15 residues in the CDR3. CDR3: CASSSISMSTDTQYF. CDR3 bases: TGTGCCAGCAGTTCCATTTCTATGAGCACAGATACGCAGTATTTT. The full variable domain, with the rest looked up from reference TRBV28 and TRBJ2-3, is DVKVTQSSRYLVKRTGEKVFLECVQDMDHENMFWYRQDPGLGLRLIYFSYDVKMKEKGDIPEGYSVSREKKERFSLILESASTNQTSMYLCASSSISMSTDTQYFGPGTRLTVL.

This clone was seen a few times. This CDR3 is CAIWGGKSTDTQYF. The CDR3 DNA reads as TGTGCCATCTGGGGGGGGAAGAGCACAGATACGCAGTATTTT. The rearrangement links TRBV27 to TRBJ2-3, with 7 nucleotides matching TRBD2. The CDR3 has 14 residues. Germline CDR1 MNHEY, CDR2 SMNVEV (reference sequence). The J segment lost 0 bases and the V segment lost 10 bases, leaving 7 bases of the junction unmatched.

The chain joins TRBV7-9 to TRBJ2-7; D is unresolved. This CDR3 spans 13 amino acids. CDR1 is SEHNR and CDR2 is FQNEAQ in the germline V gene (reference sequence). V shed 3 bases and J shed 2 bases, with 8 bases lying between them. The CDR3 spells CASSFFGTYEQYF. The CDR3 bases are TGTGCCAGCAGCTTTTTCGGAACCTACGAGCAGTACTTC.

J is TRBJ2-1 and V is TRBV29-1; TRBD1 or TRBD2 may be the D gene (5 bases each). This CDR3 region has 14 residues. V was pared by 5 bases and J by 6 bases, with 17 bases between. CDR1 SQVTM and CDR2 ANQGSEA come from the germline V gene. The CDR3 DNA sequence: TGCAGCGTTTATCCCGGGGCGAAGGGCAATGAGCAGTTCTTC. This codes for CSVYPGAKGNEQFF.

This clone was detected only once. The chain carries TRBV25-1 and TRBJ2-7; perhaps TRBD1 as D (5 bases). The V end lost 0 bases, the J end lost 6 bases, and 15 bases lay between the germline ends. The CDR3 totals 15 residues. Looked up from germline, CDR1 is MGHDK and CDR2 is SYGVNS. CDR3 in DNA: TGTGCCAGCAGTGAATACGTGACAGCGTACACCGAGCAGTACTTC. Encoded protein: CASSEYVTAYTEQYF.

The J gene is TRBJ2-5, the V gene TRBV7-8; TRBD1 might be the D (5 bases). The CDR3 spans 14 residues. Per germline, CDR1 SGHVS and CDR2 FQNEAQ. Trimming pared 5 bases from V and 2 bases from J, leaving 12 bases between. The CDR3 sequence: CASSRLGRQETQYF. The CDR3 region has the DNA TGTGCCAGCAGCCGATTGGGGCGGCAAGAGACCCAGTACTTC.

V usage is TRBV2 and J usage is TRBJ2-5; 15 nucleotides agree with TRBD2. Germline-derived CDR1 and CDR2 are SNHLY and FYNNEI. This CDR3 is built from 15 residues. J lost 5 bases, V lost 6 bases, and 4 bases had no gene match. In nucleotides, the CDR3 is TGTGCCAGCAGCGGGACTAGCGGGGGGAGTGAGACCCAGTACTTC. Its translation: CASSGTSGGSETQYF.